The 27 T cell receptor beta chains reported below all come from one sample, sequenced in a study of T cell responses to AZD1222 COVID-19 vaccine. Profiled with immunoSEQ multiplex PCR; TCRdb holds only in-frame clones, not every one. The profile shows about 120,000 clones, 70% to 90% of them singletons. Sequencing used peripheral blood, obtained on day 0 of AZD1222 vaccination. The receptors come from an adult in good health.

The chain combines TRBV6-4 with TRBJ2-3; D is ambiguous. This CDR3 comprises 12 residues. Trimming removed 2 bases at V and 1 base at J, with 1 base between. Germline lookup yields CDR1 MRHNA and CDR2 SNTAGT. CDR3 sequence reads: CASSDGTDTQYF. The DNA of the CDR3 is TGTGCCAGCAGTGACGGCACAGATACGCAGTATTTT.

The V gene is TRBV3-1 (or the pseudogene TRBV3-2), the J gene TRBJ1-4; 7 nucleotides match TRBD1. The CDR3 sequence is 15 residues long. Per germline, CDR1 LGHDT and CDR2 YNNKEL (reference sequence). With V trimmed by 4 bases and J by 0 bases, 2 bases remained unmatched. CDR3 nucleotides: TGTGCCAGCAGCCCTCAGGGGGCAACTAATGAAAAACTGTTTTTT. Translation gives CASSPQGATNEKLFF.

This chain uses TRBV3-1 (or the pseudogene TRBV3-2) with TRBJ1-1; perhaps TRBD1 as D (6 bases). The germline V and J ends were trimmed by 4 bases and 8 bases, with 17 bases remaining between them. This CDR3 region has 14 residues. Germline CDR1 reads LGHDT; CDR2 reads YNNKEL (reference sequence). The chain's CDR3 is CASSPWDKSREAFF. The CDR3 DNA is TGTGCCAGCAGCCCTTGGGACAAAAGTCGGGAAGCTTTCTTT.

The V call is TRBV24-1, the J call TRBJ2-3; no definite D call. Per germline, CDR1 KGHDR and CDR2 SFDVKD. The V end was cut by 1 base, the J end by 6 bases, with 4 bases between. The CDR3 spans 12 residues. The CDR3 coding sequence is TGTGCCACCAGTGATTTTGAGGATACGCAGTATTTT. It encodes CATSDFEDTQYF.

The chain has TRBV11-2 and TRBJ1-1; 11 bases agree with TRBD1. The germline CDR1 and CDR2 sequences are SGHAT and FQNNGV. Germline trimming cut 5 bases from V and 5 bases from J; bases unmatched to any gene: 7. CDR3 size: 15 residues. CDR3 residues: CASSRRDRGRTEAFF. The DNA for the CDR3 is TGTGCCAGCAGCCGCCGGGACAGGGGGAGGACTGAAGCTTTCTTT.

Only one count was recorded for this clone. This rearrangement joins TRBV28 to TRBJ1-5, with D perhaps matching TRBD1 (5 bases). V was cut by 3 bases and J by 6 bases, with 15 bases left in between. The CDR3 is made up of 15 amino acids. CDR1 and CDR2 (germline): MDHEN, SYDVKM. CDR3 amino acids: CASSFGQGLGQPQHF. CDR3 bases: TGTGCCAGCAGTTTTGGCCAGGGATTAGGTCAGCCCCAGCATTTT.

The rearrangement links TRBV30 to TRBJ1-5; 8 bases align to TRBD1. Trimming removed 3 bases from V and 1 base from J; junction bases left unmatched: 5. The CDR3 totals 15 residues. Germline lookup yields CDR1 GTSNPN and CDR2 SVGIG (reference sequence). CDR3 in amino acids: CAWRRQGASNQPQHF. The DNA for the CDR3 is TGTGCCTGGAGGAGGCAGGGGGCAAGCAATCAGCCCCAGCATTTT.

In this sample, this clone turned up once. The CDR3 is CASSSRGGFETQYF. The CDR3 coding sequence is TGTGCCAGCAGCTCCCGAGGGGGATTTGAGACCCAGTACTTC. This sequence joins TRBV7-3 and TRBJ2-5; D is possibly TRBD1 (6 bases). Germline V gene data show CDR1 as SGHTA and CDR2 as FQGTGA. This CDR3 is built from 14 residues. Trimming removed 4 bases from V and 5 bases from J, with 14 bases in between. Looking up the rest from reference TRBV7-3 and TRBJ2-5 gives the full variable domain: GAGVSQTPSNKVTEKGKYVELRCDPISGHTALYWYRQSLGQGPEFLIYFQGTGAADDSGLPNDRFFAVRPEGSVSTLKIQRTERGDSAVYLCASSSRGGFETQYFGPGTRLLVL.

This rearrangement joins TRBV6-1 to TRBJ1-5; 11 bases are shared with TRBD1. The CDR3 length is 16 residues. Trimming cost V 3 bases and J 6 bases; bases outside gene matches: 7. Germline V lookup: CDR1 MNHNS, CDR2 SASEGT. CDR3 sequence: CASSETGGTGGQPQHF. DNA of the CDR3: TGTGCCAGCAGTGAGACGGGGGGGACAGGGGGTCAGCCCCAGCATTTT.

This chain joins TRBV24-1 and TRBJ2-3, with D possibly called TRBD1 or TRBD2 (5 bases each). The CDR3 totals 14 residues. Germline CDR1 is KGHDR and CDR2 is SFDVKD. The germline V and J ends were trimmed by 3 bases and 8 bases, with 14 bases remaining between them. CDR3 nucleotides: TGTGCCACCAGTGATCACGGGGCTCCAGGTACGCAGTATTTT. Translation gives CATSDHGAPGTQYF.

CDR3 region: CAWSVGGSVAEAFF. Written as DNA, the CDR3 is TGTGCCTGGAGTGTAGGAGGTAGTGTCGCTGAAGCTTTCTTT. The rearrangement links TRBV30 to TRBJ1-1; D ambiguous. CDR3 length equals 14 residues. V was clipped by 0 bases and J by 6 bases, with 14 bases between them. Per the germline V gene, CDR1 is GTSNPN and CDR2 is SVGIG (reference sequence).

This clone appeared once. A read error may produce the germline difference seen at one junction end. The genes are TRBV7-3 and TRBJ2-3, with 12 bases fitting TRBD2. Per germline, CDR1 SGHTA and CDR2 FQGTGA. This CDR3 has 18 residues. The CDR3 DNA reads as TGTGCCGGCAGCTTAGCGGCTAGCGGGGGGGCCGGCACAGATACGCAGTATTTT. Encoded protein: CAGSLAASGGAGTDTQYF.

This chain uses TRBV6-1 with TRBJ1-5; 7 nucleotides agree with TRBD1. The V gene end was trimmed by 0 bases and the J gene end by 7 bases; junction bases not matched to a gene: 6. The germline CDR1 and CDR2 sequences are MNHNS and SASEGT. This CDR3 has 15 amino acids. The CDR3 DNA reads as TGTGCCAGCAGTGAAGCGGGCAGGGGGAGACAGCCCCAGCATTTT. It encodes CASSEAGRGRQPQHF.

The gene calls are TRBV19 and TRBJ1-4, with a weak D call TRBD1 (6 bases). Germline V gives CDR1 LNHDA, CDR2 SQIVND (reference sequence). Trimming stripped 4 bases from V and 7 bases from J, with 7 bases between. The CDR3 has 12 amino acids. This chain's CDR3 is CASSRGGEKLFF. The DNA of the CDR3 is TGTGCCAGTAGTAGAGGGGGTGAAAAACTGTTTTTT.

The J gene is TRBJ1-4, the V gene TRBV4-1, with no clear D. From germline, CDR1 is MGHRA and CDR2 YSYEKL. V was shortened by 0 bases and J by 1 base, with 9 bases between the two germline ends. There are 16 residues in the CDR3. Written as DNA, the CDR3 is TGCGCCAGCAGCCAAGATGTGCAACGAACTAATGAAAAACTGTTTTTT. Encoded protein: CASSQDVQRTNEKLFF.

The gene calls are TRBV28 and TRBJ2-3; D gene ambiguous. Germline-derived CDR1 and CDR2 are MDHEN and SYDVKM. Trimming left V 3 bases short and J 6 bases short, with 19 bases between. This CDR3 spans 16 amino acids. CDR3 in amino acids: CASSFPRRQRSDTQYF. The DNA of the CDR3 is TGTGCCAGCAGTTTTCCGAGGCGTCAGCGATCCGATACGCAGTATTTT.

The V gene is TRBV4-3, the J gene TRBJ2-2, with 9 bases that match TRBD2. The CDR3 contains 17 residues. V trimming: 0 bases; J trimming: 5 bases; junction bases outside the gene matches: 7. Germline lookup yields CDR1 LGHNA and CDR2 YSLEER. Written as DNA, the CDR3 is TGCGCCAGCAGCCAAGATACGGGCGGGGGGGCTACCGGGGAGCTGTTTTTT. It specifies CASSQDTGGGATGELFF.

The chain couples TRBV12-3 or TRBV12-4 to TRBJ2-7, with D hard to call. This CDR3 spans 12 amino acids. Deletions cut 7 bases from V and 1 base from J, with 8 bases between. CDR3 sequence reads: CASMGDSYEQYF. The CDR3 DNA is TGTGCCAGCATGGGCGATTCCTACGAGCAGTACTTC.

This chain connects TRBV14 to TRBJ2-7; D unclear. The germline V and J ends were trimmed by 0 bases and 0 bases, with 6 bases remaining between them. The CDR3 loop spans 14 amino acids. Per germline, CDR1 SGHDN and CDR2 FVKESK. CDR3 DNA sequence: TGTGCCAGCAGCCAAGAGTATTCCTCCTACGAGCAGTACTTC. Encoded protein: CASSQEYSSYEQYF. The full variable domain, with the rest looked up from reference TRBV14 and TRBJ2-7, is EAGVTQFPSHSVIEKGQTVTLRCDPISGHDNLYWYRRVMGKEIKFLLHFVKESKQDESGMPNNRFLAERTGGTYSTLKVQPAELEDSGVYFCASSQEYSSYEQYFGPGTRLTVT.

This clone was detected only a few times. The chain uses TRBV12-3 or TRBV12-4 and TRBJ1-5; tentatively, D is TRBD1 (5 bases). CDR3 length: 13 residues. Deletions cut 6 bases from V and 9 bases from J, with 15 bases between. The CDR3 sequence: CASRGDGFSPQHF. The CDR3 DNA follows: TGTGCCAGCAGGGGGGACGGCTTTTCGCCCCAGCATTTT.

V is TRBV5-4 and J is TRBJ1-2, with 7 bases fitting TRBD1. The V gene's germline CDR1 is SGHNT and CDR2 YYREEE (reference sequence). V dropped 0 bases and J dropped 2; count of bases not matched to a gene: 4. The CDR3 has 15 residues. CDR3 coding DNA: TGTGCCAGCAGCTTGGGCGGGACAGCCAACTATGGCTACACCTTC. Encoded protein: CASSLGGTANYGYTF.

Here the CDR3 DNA reads TGTGCCAGCAGCTTAGGATTGTTAGGGGGCAATTTCCAAGAGACCCAGTACTTC. Its translation is CASSLGLLGGNFQETQYF. The chain couples TRBV7-2 to TRBJ2-5; 7 bases match TRBD1. Per the germline V gene, CDR1 is SGHTA and CDR2 is FQGNSA. The CDR3 covers 18 residues. Trimming at V came to 1 base and at J to 1 base, leaving 12 bases not matched to a gene.

CDR3 amino acids: CASSFLDRGSYTF. DNA for the CDR3: TGTGCCAGCAGCTTCCTGGACAGGGGGAGCTACACCTTC. The rearrangement uses TRBV7-3 and TRBJ1-2, with TRBD1 matching 10 bases. CDR3 length equals 13 residues. J lost 9 bases, V lost 3 bases, and 4 bases had no gene match. Germline CDR1 SGHTA, CDR2 FQGTGA.

V gene TRBV29-1 combines with J gene TRBJ1-1; D unclear. The V gene's germline CDR1 is SQVTM and CDR2 ANQGSEA. With 4 bases removed from V and 0 bases from J, the gap between germline ends came to 6 bases. The CDR3 is made up of 12 amino acids. CDR3 in DNA: TGCAGCGTTGCCCAGTTGAACACTGAAGCTTTCTTT. Protein sequence: CSVAQLNTEAFF.

The chain joins TRBV5-1 to TRBJ1-6; TRBD1 is a possible D gene (5 bases). The CDR3 totals 17 residues. Germline V gives CDR1 SGHRS, CDR2 YFSETQ. The V and J ends lost 3 bases and 6 bases respectively, with 19 bases between them. The CDR3: CASSSGGSLNSNSPLHF. The DNA of the CDR3 is TGCGCCAGCAGCTCTGGGGGAAGCCTTAATTCTAATTCACCCCTCCACTTT.

The chain is built from TRBV19 and TRBJ2-3; D may be TRBD2 (6 bases). Germline loops: CDR1 LNHDA, CDR2 SQIVND (reference sequence). V was trimmed by 4 bases and J by 2 bases, leaving 7 bases between them. The CDR3 has 13 amino acids. CDR3 coding DNA: TGTGCCAGTAGTAGGGACTTCACAGATACGCAGTATTTT. As protein: CASSRDFTDTQYF.

This chain joins TRBV6-5 and TRBJ2-7; D is unresolved. The V gene lost 8 bases and the J gene lost 7 bases, with 15 bases spanning the gap. The germline gives CDR1 MNHEY, CDR2 SVGAGI. The CDR3 is made up of 12 amino acids. The CDR3: CASSWERLEQYF. In DNA form, the CDR3 reads TGTGCCAGCTCCTGGGAAAGGCTTGAGCAGTACTTC.